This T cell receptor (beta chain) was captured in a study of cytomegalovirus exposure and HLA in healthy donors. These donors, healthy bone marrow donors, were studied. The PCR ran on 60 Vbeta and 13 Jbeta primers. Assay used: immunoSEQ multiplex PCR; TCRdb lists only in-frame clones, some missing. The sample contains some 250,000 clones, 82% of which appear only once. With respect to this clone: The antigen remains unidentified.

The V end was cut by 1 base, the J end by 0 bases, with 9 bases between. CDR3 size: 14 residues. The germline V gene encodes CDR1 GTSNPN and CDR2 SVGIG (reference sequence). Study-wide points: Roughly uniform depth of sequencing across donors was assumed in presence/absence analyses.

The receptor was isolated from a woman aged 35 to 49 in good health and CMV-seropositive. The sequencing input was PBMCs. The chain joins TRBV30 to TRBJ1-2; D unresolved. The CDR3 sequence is CAWSAIPTNYGYTF. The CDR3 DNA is TGTGCCTGGAGTGCCATTCCAACTAACTATGGCTACACCTTC.